The 12 T cell receptor beta chains reported below all come from one sample, sequenced in a study of cytomegalovirus exposure and HLA in healthy donors. The PCR used 60 Vbeta and 13 Jbeta primers. The data were produced by immunoSEQ multiplex PCR, yet TCRdb's version contains in-frame clones alone and is incomplete. The sample lists 95,000 to 100,000 clones, about 80% occurring once. Sequenced: PBMCs. These TCRs come from a man aged 35 to 55 in good health and CMV-seronegative.

The genes are TRBV4-2 and TRBJ2-7; D is undetermined. V gave up 0 bases and J gave up 4 bases, with 7 bases separating them. The germline V gene encodes CDR1 LGHNA and CDR2 YNFKEQ. This CDR3 is built from 13 residues. CDR3 in DNA: TGTGCCAGCAGCCAAGATTCACAGTACGAGCAGTACTTC. As protein: CASSQDSQYEQYF.

The V gene is TRBV29-1, the J gene TRBJ1-1; unclear D gene. The CDR3 is made up of 11 amino acids. Germline CDR1 SQVTM, CDR2 ANQGSEA. V was clipped by 4 bases and J by 3 bases, with 6 bases between them. The DNA of the CDR3 is TGCAGCGTTGGTGAGGACACTGAAGCTTTCTTT. This translates into CSVGEDTEAFF.

This clone was seen only once. Its ends do not fully match the called genes, so a read error is possible. The chain couples TRBV7-9 to TRBJ2-1, with D possibly being TRBD2 (5 bases). This CDR3 region has 15 residues. CDR1 and CDR2 from the germline V gene are SEHNR and FQNEAQ (reference sequence). CDR3 loop: CSSSFPGNSYNEQFF. The CDR3 DNA sequence: TGTTCCAGCAGCTTTCCGGGAAACTCCTACAATGAGCAGTTCTTC.

The chain is built from TRBV28 and TRBJ2-7, with TRBD2 matching 8 bases. The CDR3 sequence is 13 residues long. J was trimmed by 0 bases and V by 9 bases; bases with no gene match: 4. Germline V CDR1 and CDR2: MDHEN, SYDVKM. In DNA, the CDR3 is TGTGCCAGTACTAGCGGTAACTCCTACGAGCAGTACTTC. Its protein is CASTSGNSYEQYF.

The DNA of the CDR3 is TGTGCCAGCAGTAGGACAACGAACTATGGCTACACCTTC. Its protein product is CASSRTTNYGYTF. The chain uses TRBV28 and TRBJ1-2; tentatively, D is TRBD1 (5 bases). The germline gives CDR1 MDHEN, CDR2 SYDVKM. This CDR3 spans 13 amino acids. Trimming cost V 5 bases and J 2 bases, with 9 bases left between them.

The J gene is TRBJ1-1, the V gene TRBV5-4; D may be TRBD1 (6 bases). V was clipped by 4 bases and J by 0 bases, with 16 bases between them. The CDR3 totals 16 residues. The germline gives CDR1 SGHNT, CDR2 YYREEE (reference sequence). The CDR3: CASSPWAGVMNTEAFF. CDR3 sequence (DNA): TGTGCCAGCAGCCCCTGGGCAGGGGTCATGAACACTGAAGCTTTCTTT.

This rearrangement joins TRBV10-3 to TRBJ2-1; the match to TRBD1 covers 7 bases. Germline lookup yields CDR1 ENHRY and CDR2 SYGVKD. The CDR3 runs to 19 residues. The ends lost 6 bases at V and 5 bases at J; junction bases unmatched: 22. CDR3 region: CAIRPWDSQPDLGDNEQFF. CDR3 coding DNA: TGTGCCATCAGGCCCTGGGACAGCCAACCGGATCTGGGTGACAATGAGCAGTTCTTC.

The V and J genes are TRBV5-4 and TRBJ1-1; 8 nucleotides line up with TRBD1. The CDR3 spans 15 residues. The J segment lost 6 bases and the V segment lost 4 bases, leaving 11 bases of the junction unmatched. CDR1 is SGHNT and CDR2 is YYREEE in the germline V gene (reference sequence). CDR3 nucleotide sequence: TGTGCCAGCAGCCCCCGGACAGGGCCCGTTGCTGAAGCTTTCTTT. Translating gives CASSPRTGPVAEAFF.

V is TRBV13 and J is TRBJ2-5, with a tentative D call TRBD2 (6 bases). Germline assignment: CDR1 PRHDT and CDR2 FYEKMQ (reference sequence). V shed 6 bases and J shed 7 bases, with 15 bases lying between them. The CDR3 consists of 13 residues. The CDR3, as DNA: TGTGCCAGCAGGAGGGACTCGGAGGCGACCCAGTACTTC. The encoded protein is CASRRDSEATQYF.

The J gene is TRBJ1-2, the V gene TRBV5-1, with unresolved D. The V end was cut by 3 bases, the J end by 1 base, with 19 bases between. This CDR3 comprises 17 residues. CDR1 SGHRS and CDR2 YFSETQ come from the germline V gene. The CDR3 bases are TGCGCCAGCAGCTCACCCCGCGGCAGATTAGATAACTATGGCTACACCTTC. Translation: CASSSPRGRLDNYGYTF. Full variable domain (outside the CDR3, taken from reference TRBV5-1 and TRBJ1-2): KAGVTQTPRYLIKTRGQQVTLSCSPISGHRSVSWYQQTPGQGLQFLFEYFSETQRNKGNFPGRFSGRQFSNSRSEMNVSTLELGDSALYLCASSSPRGRLDNYGYTFGSGTRLTVV.

This chain uses TRBV10-3 with TRBJ2-3; 11 bases align to TRBD2. The J segment lost 4 bases and the V segment lost 6 bases, leaving 6 bases of the junction unmatched. This CDR3 contains 15 residues. Per the germline V gene, CDR1 is ENHRY and CDR2 is SYGVKD. CDR3 nucleotides: TGTGCCATCAGGCATACTAGCGGGAGCGCAGATACGCAGTATTTT. The encoded protein is CAIRHTSGSADTQYF.

The chain has TRBV14 and TRBJ1-5; D ambiguous. The V end lost 0 bases, the J end lost 0 bases, and 9 bases lay between the germline ends. This CDR3 is 16 amino acids long. Germline values: CDR1 SGHDN, CDR2 FVKESK. DNA of the CDR3: TGTGCCAGCAGCCAAGATTATGCCTATAGCAATCAGCCCCAGCATTTT. Its translation is CASSQDYAYSNQPQHF.